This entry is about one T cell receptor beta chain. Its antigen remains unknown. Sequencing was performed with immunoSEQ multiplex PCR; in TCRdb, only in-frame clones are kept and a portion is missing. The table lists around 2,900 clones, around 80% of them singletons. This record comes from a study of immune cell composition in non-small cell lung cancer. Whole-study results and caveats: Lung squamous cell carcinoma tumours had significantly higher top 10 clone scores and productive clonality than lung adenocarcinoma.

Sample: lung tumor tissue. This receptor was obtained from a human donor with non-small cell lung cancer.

The CDR3 DNA sequence: TGTGCCAGCAGCTTGGCCCAGGGGGCGGACGGGGAGCTGTTTTTT. The encoded protein is CASSLAQGADGELFF. The rearrangement links TRBV5-4 to TRBJ2-2; 8 bases fit TRBD1. V shed 0 bases and J 7 bases; nucleotides not matched to a gene: 5. This CDR3 spans 15 amino acids. Germline CDR1 reads SGHNT; CDR2 reads YYREEE (reference sequence).